This T cell receptor beta chain was recovered during a study of identical twins. Whole-study results and caveats: Fewer insertions characterized abundant cord blood beta clonotypes, whereas memory repertoires showed none. The study drew conclusions from cross-sectional statistical analysis, not from following the same donors. Weaker excess sharing between twins was seen in beta out-of-frame sequences.

This clonotype was counted only a few times. Its specificity is unknown. From germline, CDR1 is WSHSY and CDR2 SAAADI. Deletions cut 0 bases from V and 3 bases from J, with 9 bases between. The CDR3 has 15 amino acids. cDNA molecules carried unique molecular identifiers, and template switching added a universal primer site. TCRdb ran MiXCR on the 5' RACE reads and lists one entry per CDR3 protein. The profile shows 450,000 or so distinct CDR3 sequences, 13% to 15% of them singletons. These records were also assigned to another study, of yellow fever vaccine responses in identical twins.

The sequenced material came from CD4+ T cells sorted from blood. The chain uses TRBV10-2 and TRBJ2-1; no clear D. This TCR was recovered from a woman between 18 and 29 years old in good health. DNA for the CDR3: TGCGCCAGCAGTGAGTCCAAGAAGATCTACAATGAGCAGTTCTTC. Protein sequence: CASSESKKIYNEQFF.